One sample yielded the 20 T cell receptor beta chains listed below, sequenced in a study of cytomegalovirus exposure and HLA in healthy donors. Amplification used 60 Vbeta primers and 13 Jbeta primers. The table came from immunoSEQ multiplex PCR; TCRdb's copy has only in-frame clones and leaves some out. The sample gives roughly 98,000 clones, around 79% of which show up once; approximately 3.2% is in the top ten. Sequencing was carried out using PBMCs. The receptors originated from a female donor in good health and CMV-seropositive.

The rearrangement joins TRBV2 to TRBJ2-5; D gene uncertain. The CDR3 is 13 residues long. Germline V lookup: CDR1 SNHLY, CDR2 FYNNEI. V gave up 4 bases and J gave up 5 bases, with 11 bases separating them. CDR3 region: CASSAPVLETQYF. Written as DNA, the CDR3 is TGTGCCAGCAGTGCACCGGTCCTGGAGACCCAGTACTTC.

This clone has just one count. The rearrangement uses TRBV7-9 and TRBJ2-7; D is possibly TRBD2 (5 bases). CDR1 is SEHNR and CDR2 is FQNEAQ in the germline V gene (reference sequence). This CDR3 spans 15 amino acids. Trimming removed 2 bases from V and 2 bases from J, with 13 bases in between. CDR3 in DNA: TGTGCCAGCAGCTTATCCGGGATTTATGCCTACGAGCAGTACTTC. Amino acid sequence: CASSLSGIYAYEQYF.

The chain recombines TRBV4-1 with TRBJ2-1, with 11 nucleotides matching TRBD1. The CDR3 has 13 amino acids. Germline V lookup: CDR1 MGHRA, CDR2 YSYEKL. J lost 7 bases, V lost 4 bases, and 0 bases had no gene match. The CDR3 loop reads CASSRDRGNEQFF. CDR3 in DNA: TGCGCCAGCAGCCGGGACAGGGGGAATGAGCAGTTCTTC.

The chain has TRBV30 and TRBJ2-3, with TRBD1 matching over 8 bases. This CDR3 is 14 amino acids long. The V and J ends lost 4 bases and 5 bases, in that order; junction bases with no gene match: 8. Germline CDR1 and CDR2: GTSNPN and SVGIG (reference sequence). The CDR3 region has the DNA TGTGCCTGGAAAGACAGGGGCGCGGTAGATACGCAGTATTTT. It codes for CAWKDRGAVDTQYF.

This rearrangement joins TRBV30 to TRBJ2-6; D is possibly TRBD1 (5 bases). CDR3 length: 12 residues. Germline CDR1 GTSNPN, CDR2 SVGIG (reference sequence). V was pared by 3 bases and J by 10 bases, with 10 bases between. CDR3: CAWRVQVNVLTF. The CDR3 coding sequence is TGTGCCTGGAGGGTACAGGTAAACGTCCTGACTTTC.

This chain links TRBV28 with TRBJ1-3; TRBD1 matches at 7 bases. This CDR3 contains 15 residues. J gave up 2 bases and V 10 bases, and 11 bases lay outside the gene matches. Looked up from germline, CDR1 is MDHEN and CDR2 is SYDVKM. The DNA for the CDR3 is TGTGCCACCACACAGGGGATAAGGACTGGAAACACCATATATTTT. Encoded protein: CATTQGIRTGNTIYF.

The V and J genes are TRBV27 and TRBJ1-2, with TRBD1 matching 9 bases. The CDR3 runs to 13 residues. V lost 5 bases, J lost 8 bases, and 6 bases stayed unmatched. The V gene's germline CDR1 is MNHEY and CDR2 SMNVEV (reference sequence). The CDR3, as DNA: TGTGCCAGCAGTCCCGGGACAGGGTTCGGCTACACCTTC. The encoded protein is CASSPGTGFGYTF.

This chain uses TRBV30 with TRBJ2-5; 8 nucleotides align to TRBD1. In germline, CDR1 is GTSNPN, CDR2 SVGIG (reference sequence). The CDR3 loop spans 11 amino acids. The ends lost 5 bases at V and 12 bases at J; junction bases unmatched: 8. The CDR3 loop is CAWGLGGQEYF. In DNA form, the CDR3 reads TGTGCCTGGGGGTTAGGGGGACAGGAGTACTTC.

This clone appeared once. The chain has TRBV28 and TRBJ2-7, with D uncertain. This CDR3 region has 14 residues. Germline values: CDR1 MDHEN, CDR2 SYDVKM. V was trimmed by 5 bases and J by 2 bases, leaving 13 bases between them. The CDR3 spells CASSPFPGTYEQYF. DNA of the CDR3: TGTGCCAGCAGTCCTTTCCCAGGCACCTACGAGCAGTACTTC.

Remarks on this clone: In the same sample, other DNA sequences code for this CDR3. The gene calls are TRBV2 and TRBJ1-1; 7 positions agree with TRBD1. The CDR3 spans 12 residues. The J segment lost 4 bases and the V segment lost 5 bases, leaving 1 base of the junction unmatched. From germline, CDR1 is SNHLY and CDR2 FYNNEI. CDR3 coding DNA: TGTGCCAGCAGTCGGGACAGCACTGAAGCTTTCTTT. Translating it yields CASSRDSTEAFF.

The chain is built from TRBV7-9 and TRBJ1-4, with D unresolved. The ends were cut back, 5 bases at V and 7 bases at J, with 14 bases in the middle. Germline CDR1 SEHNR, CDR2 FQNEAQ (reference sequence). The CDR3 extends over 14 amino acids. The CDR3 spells CASSPQTAPEKLFF. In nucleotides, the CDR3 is TGTGCCAGCAGCCCCCAAACAGCTCCTGAAAAACTGTTTTTT.

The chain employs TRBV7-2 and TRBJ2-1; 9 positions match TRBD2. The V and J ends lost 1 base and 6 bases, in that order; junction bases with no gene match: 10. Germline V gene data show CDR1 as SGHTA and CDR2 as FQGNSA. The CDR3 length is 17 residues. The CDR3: CASSLDRVAGGINEQFF. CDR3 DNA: TGTGCCAGCAGCTTAGACAGGGTGGCGGGGGGGATCAATGAGCAGTTCTTC.

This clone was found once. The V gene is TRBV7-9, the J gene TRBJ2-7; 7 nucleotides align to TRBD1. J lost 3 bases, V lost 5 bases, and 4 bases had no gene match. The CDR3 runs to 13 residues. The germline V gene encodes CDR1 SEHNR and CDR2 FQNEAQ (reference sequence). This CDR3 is CASSTGTVYEQYF. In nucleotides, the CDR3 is TGTGCCAGCAGCACCGGGACAGTCTACGAGCAGTACTTC. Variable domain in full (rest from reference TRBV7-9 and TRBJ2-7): DTGVSQNPRHKITKRGQNVTFRCDPISEHNRLYWYRQTLGQGPEFLTYFQNEAQLEKSRLLSDRFSAERPKGSFSTLEIQRTEQGDSAMYLCASSTGTVYEQYFGPGTRLTVT.

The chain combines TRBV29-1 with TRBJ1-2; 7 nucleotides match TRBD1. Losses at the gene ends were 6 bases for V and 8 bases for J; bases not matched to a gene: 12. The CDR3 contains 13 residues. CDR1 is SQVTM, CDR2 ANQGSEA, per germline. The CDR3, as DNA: TGCAGCGTCGCAGAGACAGGGATTGAGGGCTACACCTTC. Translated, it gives CSVAETGIEGYTF.

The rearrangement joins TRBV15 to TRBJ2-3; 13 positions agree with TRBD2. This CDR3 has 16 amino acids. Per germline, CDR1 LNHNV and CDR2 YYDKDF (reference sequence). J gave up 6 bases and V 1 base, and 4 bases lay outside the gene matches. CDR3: CATSRGTSGSVDTQYF. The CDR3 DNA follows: TGTGCCACCAGCAGAGGGACTAGCGGGAGTGTGGATACGCAGTATTTT.

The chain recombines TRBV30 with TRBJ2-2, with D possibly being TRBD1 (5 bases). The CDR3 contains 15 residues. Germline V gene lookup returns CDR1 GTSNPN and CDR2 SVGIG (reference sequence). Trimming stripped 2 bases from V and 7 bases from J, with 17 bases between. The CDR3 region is CAWSPYSDTDGELFF. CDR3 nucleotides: TGTGCCTGGAGTCCTTACTCGGACACTGACGGGGAGCTGTTTTTT.

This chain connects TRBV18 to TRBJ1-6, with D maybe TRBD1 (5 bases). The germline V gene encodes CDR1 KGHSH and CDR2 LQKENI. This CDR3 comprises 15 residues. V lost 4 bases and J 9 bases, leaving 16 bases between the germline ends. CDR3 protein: CASSLLGTDSSPLHF. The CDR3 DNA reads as TGTGCCAGCTCACTACTCGGCACAGACAGTTCACCCCTCCACTTT.

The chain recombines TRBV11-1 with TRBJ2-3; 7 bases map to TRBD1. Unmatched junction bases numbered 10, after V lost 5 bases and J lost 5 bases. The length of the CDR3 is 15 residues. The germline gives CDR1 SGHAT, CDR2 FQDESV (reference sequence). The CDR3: CASSPQTGVLDTQYF. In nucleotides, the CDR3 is TGTGCCAGCAGCCCCCAAACAGGGGTGCTAGATACGCAGTATTTT.

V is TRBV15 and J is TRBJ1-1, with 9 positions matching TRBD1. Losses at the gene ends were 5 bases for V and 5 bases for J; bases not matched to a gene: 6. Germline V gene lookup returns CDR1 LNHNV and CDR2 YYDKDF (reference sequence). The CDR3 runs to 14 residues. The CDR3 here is CATSGQGSLTEAFF. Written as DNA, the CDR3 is TGTGCCACCAGCGGACAGGGGTCTTTAACTGAAGCTTTCTTT.

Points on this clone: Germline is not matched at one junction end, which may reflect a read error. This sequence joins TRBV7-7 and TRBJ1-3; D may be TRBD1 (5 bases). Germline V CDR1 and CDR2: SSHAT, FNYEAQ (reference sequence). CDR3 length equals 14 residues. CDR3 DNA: TGTGCTAGCAGCCCTACGGGGGCTGGAAACACCATATATTTT. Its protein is CASSPTGAGNTIYF. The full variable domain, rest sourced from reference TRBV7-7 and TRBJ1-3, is GAGVSQSPRYKVTKRGQDVTLRCDPISSHATLYWYQQALGQGPEFLTYFNYEAQPDKSGLPSDRFSAERPEGSISTLTIQRTEQRDSAMYRCASSPTGAGNTIYFGEGSWLTVV.